Following are 27 T cell receptor beta chains from one sample sequenced in a study of cytomegalovirus exposure and HLA in healthy donors. Primers included in the PCR were 60 Vbeta and 13 Jbeta primers. Repertoires were generated with immunoSEQ multiplex PCR, while TCRdb's copy carries only in-frame clones and drops some. Found here are 95,000 to 150,000 clones, 76% of them singletons; the top ten hold 1.9%. The sample taken for sequencing was PBMCs. The source is a man aged 50 or older in good health and CMV-seronegative.

This clone has more than one count but fewer than ten. The CDR3 protein is CASSTSQGAAEAFF. The CDR3 region has the DNA TGTGCCAGCAGCACCTCACAGGGGGCTGCTGAAGCTTTCTTT. The rearrangement links TRBV6-4 to TRBJ1-1; 9 positions agree with TRBD1. Germline V gene sequence: CDR1 MRHNA, CDR2 SNTAGT. V gave up 6 bases and J gave up 6 bases; unmatched junction bases: 8. The CDR3 spans 14 residues.

V and J are TRBV5-1 and TRBJ2-7; 10 bases fit TRBD1. CDR1 is SGHRS and CDR2 is YFSETQ in the germline V gene. The length of the CDR3 is 15 residues. The V gene end was trimmed by 5 bases and the J gene end by 2 bases; junction bases not matched to a gene: 7. This CDR3 is CASRQGQGGAYEQYV. CDR3 in DNA: TGCGCCAGCAGGCAAGGACAGGGGGGAGCCTACGAGCAGTACGTC.

In DNA, the CDR3 is TGTGCCAGCAGCTTAGGAACAGGGGGTTCCGGGGAGCTGTTTTTT. Protein sequence: CASSLGTGGSGELFF. The rearrangement joins TRBV7-9 to TRBJ2-2; 8 nucleotides align to TRBD1. Per the germline V gene, CDR1 is SEHNR and CDR2 is FQNEAQ (reference sequence). J was trimmed by 6 bases and V by 1 base; bases with no gene match: 4. The CDR3 sequence is 15 residues long.

This chain links TRBV19 with TRBJ2-1; no firm D call. Trimming cost V 4 bases and J 0 bases, with 10 bases left between them. The CDR3 has 15 amino acids. Germline values: CDR1 LNHDA, CDR2 SQIVND (reference sequence). CDR3 DNA: TGTGCCAGTAGTACAATTTTGAGCTCCTACAATGAGCAGTTCTTC. This gives the protein CASSTILSSYNEQFF. The whole variable domain, remainder taken from reference TRBV19 and TRBJ2-1, is DGGITQSPKYLFRKEGQNVTLSCEQNLNHDAMYWYRQDPGQGLRLIYYSQIVNDFQKGDIAEGYSVSREKKESFPLTVTSAQKNPTAFYLCASSTILSSYNEQFFGPGTRLTVL.

The V call is TRBV7-8, the J call TRBJ2-5; 11 bases align to TRBD2. The V gene end was trimmed by 1 base and the J gene end by 1 base; junction bases not matched to a gene: 8. Germline-derived CDR1 and CDR2 are SGHVS and FQNEAQ. The CDR3 runs to 18 residues. In nucleotides, the CDR3 is TGTGCCAGCAGCTTAGGGGCTAGCGGGGGGCGCCTCCAAGAGACCCAGTACTTC. It codes for CASSLGASGGRLQETQYF.

The chain recombines TRBV5-1 with TRBJ2-5; TRBD2 is a possible D gene (5 bases). CDR1 SGHRS and CDR2 YFSETQ come from the germline V gene. V was shortened by 4 bases and J by 1 base, with 8 bases between the two germline ends. The CDR3 consists of 13 residues. CDR3 residues: CASSPTIQETQYF. CDR3 bases: TGCGCCAGCAGCCCGACTATCCAAGAGACCCAGTACTTC.

This clone has a handful of counts. The gene calls are TRBV19 and TRBJ2-3, with D perhaps TRBD2 (6 bases). Germline CDR1 LNHDA, CDR2 SQIVND (reference sequence). The CDR3 spans 14 residues. V lost 5 bases and J 4 bases, leaving 13 bases between the germline ends. Here the CDR3 DNA reads TGTGCCAGTAGTCAGACTAGGAACGCAGATACGCAGTATTTT. It translates to CASSQTRNADTQYF. The full variable domain, with the rest looked up from reference TRBV19 and TRBJ2-3, is DGGITQSPKYLFRKEGQNVTLSCEQNLNHDAMYWYRQDPGQGLRLIYYSQIVNDFQKGDIAEGYSVSREKKESFPLTVTSAQKNPTAFYLCASSQTRNADTQYFGPGTRLTVL.

The chain carries TRBV5-1 and TRBJ1-4, with D tentatively TRBD1 (6 bases). The CDR3 consists of 16 residues. V lost 1 base and J lost 4, with 14 bases in between. CDR1 and CDR2 from the germline V gene are SGHRS and YFSETQ. CDR3: CASSLSGQPFNEKLFF. For the CDR3, the DNA is TGCGCCAGCAGCTTGAGCGGACAGCCATTTAATGAAAAACTGTTTTTT.

This clone was observed a handful of times. The chain joins TRBV5-1 to TRBJ1-3; TRBD1 might be the D (6 bases). The V and J ends lost 3 bases and 14 bases respectively, with 18 bases between them. The CDR3 totals 13 residues. Germline V gene sequence: CDR1 SGHRS, CDR2 YFSETQ. CDR3 sequence (DNA): TGCGCCAGCAGCTATGAAGGGACACGGAAAGTATATTTT. It yields the protein CASSYEGTRKVYF.

The chain recombines TRBV5-5 with TRBJ2-3, with D maybe TRBD1 (6 bases). CDR3 length: 16 residues. Trimming removed 4 bases from V and 0 bases from J, with 15 bases in between. Germline CDR1 is SGHKS and CDR2 is YYEKEE (reference sequence). CDR3 DNA sequence: TGTGCCAGCAGCCCTGGCCCAGGGGCAAGCACAGATACGCAGTATTTT. This gives the protein CASSPGPGASTDTQYF. The full variable domain, its missing parts supplied by reference TRBV5-5 and TRBJ2-3, is DAGVTQSPTHLIKTRGQQVTLRCSPISGHKSVSWYQQVLGQGPQFIFQYYEKEERGRGNFPDRFSARQFPNYSSELNVNALLLGDSALYLCASSPGPGASTDTQYFGPGTRLTVL.

The rearrangement joins TRBV5-4 to TRBJ1-1, with a weak D call TRBD1 (5 bases). CDR3 size: 15 residues. V was trimmed by 1 base and J by 1 base, leaving 11 bases between them. CDR1 is SGHNT, CDR2 YYREEE, per germline (reference sequence). The CDR3: CASSLWTNPNTEAFF. In DNA form, the CDR3 reads TGTGCCAGCAGCTTGTGGACAAATCCGAACACTGAAGCTTTCTTT.

This clone has just one count. The chain couples TRBV19 to TRBJ2-5; D is perhaps TRBD1 (5 bases). V shed 8 bases and J shed 3 bases, with 19 bases lying between them. Germline lookup yields CDR1 LNHDA and CDR2 SQIVND (reference sequence). CDR3 length: 15 amino acids. The CDR3 is CASAPSRRQKETQYF. For the CDR3, the DNA is TGTGCCAGTGCCCCATCCCGCCGACAGAAAGAGACCCAGTACTTC.

The chain is built from TRBV4-2 and TRBJ1-1; possible D gene TRBD1, 5 bases. Germline values: CDR1 LGHNA, CDR2 YNFKEQ. The CDR3 covers 17 residues. Trimming shortened V by 0 bases and J by 0 bases, and 14 bases separated the two germline ends. DNA of the CDR3: TGTGCCAGCAGCCAAGAGCCCTTGGGGCAGATGAACACTGAAGCTTTCTTT. Translated: CASSQEPLGQMNTEAFF.

The chain combines TRBV4-2 with TRBJ1-2, with unresolved D. The germline V gene has CDR1 LGHNA and CDR2 YNFKEQ. The CDR3 has 16 amino acids. Trimming took 2 bases from V and 8 from J, leaving 21 bases between them. CDR3 sequence reads: CASSQSYRLGYRGYTF. For the CDR3, the DNA is TGTGCCAGCAGCCAATCCTATAGGCTAGGATATCGGGGCTACACCTTC.

The chain links TRBV5-1 to TRBJ1-1, with TRBD1 identical over 9 bases. Germline V gives CDR1 SGHRS, CDR2 YFSETQ. This CDR3 has 16 amino acids. The V and J ends lost 0 bases and 5 bases, in that order; junction bases with no gene match: 8. CDR3: CASSLEPGTGRTEAFF. For the CDR3, the DNA is TGCGCCAGCAGCTTGGAGCCGGGGACAGGGAGGACTGAAGCTTTCTTT.

The sample holds one count of this clone. V usage is TRBV5-8 and J usage is TRBJ1-5; D gene ambiguous. In germline, CDR1 is SGHTS, CDR2 YDEGEE. This CDR3 contains 16 residues. The V and J ends lost 3 bases and 3 bases respectively, with 16 bases between them. In nucleotides, the CDR3 is TGTGCCAGCAGCTACCCCCAGCCCCAGGTCAATCAGCCCCAGCATTTT. Translation gives CASSYPQPQVNQPQHF.

CDR3 coding DNA: TGTGCCAGCAGTGACACGGACACCGGGGAGCTGTTTTTT. Its protein product is CASSDTDTGELFF. The rearrangement links TRBV6-4 to TRBJ2-2, with D uncertain. Germline lookup yields CDR1 MRHNA and CDR2 SNTAGT. V dropped 2 bases and J dropped 3 bases, with 4 bases sitting between them. The CDR3 runs 13 residues.

The chain is built from TRBV2 and TRBJ2-1, with D perhaps matching TRBD1 (6 bases). The germline V gene encodes CDR1 SNHLY and CDR2 FYNNEI. The V gene lost 6 bases and the J gene lost 7 bases, with 22 bases spanning the gap. The CDR3 loop spans 16 amino acids. CDR3 DNA sequence: TGTGCCAGCAGAGACTGGGACAAACGGGGCCTAAATGAGCAGTTCTTC. Encoded protein: CASRDWDKRGLNEQFF.

The chain carries TRBV19 and TRBJ1-2; 7 bases fit TRBD1. V shed 5 bases and J 8 bases; nucleotides not matched to a gene: 17. CDR3 length equals 16 residues. Germline V gene sequence: CDR1 LNHDA, CDR2 SQIVND (reference sequence). This CDR3 is CASSAAEGWDSTGYTF. CDR3 coding DNA: TGTGCCAGTAGTGCAGCGGAGGGTTGGGACAGCACCGGCTACACCTTC. Drawing the rest from reference TRBV19 and TRBJ1-2, the complete variable domain is DGGITQSPKYLFRKEGQNVTLSCEQNLNHDAMYWYRQDPGQGLRLIYYSQIVNDFQKGDIAEGYSVSREKKESFPLTVTSAQKNPTAFYLCASSAAEGWDSTGYTFGSGTRLTVV.

This chain uses TRBV19 with TRBJ2-3, with 11 nucleotides matching TRBD2. The CDR3 is 14 amino acids. Germline V gene lookup returns CDR1 LNHDA and CDR2 SQIVND (reference sequence). V dropped 6 bases and J dropped 3; count of bases not matched to a gene: 2. This CDR3 is CASRASGGTDTQYF. The CDR3 DNA reads as TGTGCCAGTAGGGCTAGCGGGGGGACAGATACGCAGTATTTT.

The chain has TRBV5-1 and TRBJ2-1; D is perhaps TRBD1 (6 bases). Trimming removed 0 bases at V and 6 bases at J, with 10 bases between. The germline V gene encodes CDR1 SGHRS and CDR2 YFSETQ. CDR3 length: 14 amino acids. CDR3 sequence (DNA): TGCGCCAGCAGCTTGGCCACAGGGCCCAATGAGCAGTTCTTC. Protein sequence: CASSLATGPNEQFF.

The chain links TRBV7-9 to TRBJ2-3; no firm D call. The length of the CDR3 is 14 residues. With 3 bases removed from V and 4 bases from J, the gap between germline ends came to 11 bases. The V gene's germline CDR1 is SEHNR and CDR2 FQNEAQ (reference sequence). The CDR3: CASSLSKSSDTQYF. DNA of the CDR3: TGTGCCAGCAGCTTGTCAAAAAGCTCAGATACGCAGTATTTT. The variable domain in full, with the rest retrieved from reference TRBV7-9 and TRBJ2-3, is DTGVSQNPRHKITKRGQNVTFRCDPISEHNRLYWYRQTLGQGPEFLTYFQNEAQLEKSRLLSDRFSAERPKGSFSTLEIQRTEQGDSAMYLCASSLSKSSDTQYFGPGTRLTVL.

This chain joins TRBV12-5 and TRBJ2-1, with 10 bases lining up with TRBD2. After removal of 2 bases from V and 8 bases from J, the junction contained 9 bases not matched to a gene. The CDR3 totals 16 residues. Per the germline V gene, CDR1 is LGHNT and CDR2 is FRNRAP. This CDR3 reads CASGLSLAGVIHEQFF. The CDR3 coding sequence is TGTGCTAGTGGTTTGAGTCTAGCGGGGGTGATTCATGAGCAGTTCTTC.

The chain uses TRBV13 and TRBJ2-5; D may be TRBD1 (5 bases). The J call is uncertain, as TRBJ2-7 better fits the DNA end. The CDR3 sequence is 14 residues long. The germline V gene encodes CDR1 PRHDT and CDR2 FYEKMQ (reference sequence). CDR3 residues: CASSRPGQTYEQYF. CDR3 bases: TGTGCCAGCAGCCGGCCCGGACAAACCTACGAGCAGTACTTC.

The J gene is TRBJ1-4, the V gene TRBV28; 7 nucleotides agree with TRBD1. The CDR3 totals 13 residues. The germline gives CDR1 MDHEN, CDR2 SYDVKM. The J segment lost 3 bases and the V segment lost 10 bases, leaving 5 bases of the junction unmatched. CDR3 nucleotide sequence: TGTGCCACCAAGACAGGGTCTAATGAAAAACTGTTTTTT. This codes for CATKTGSNEKLFF.

The CDR3 bases are TGTGCCAGCAGCCCAACAGGAGCCACCGGGGAGCTGTTTTTT. Translating gives CASSPTGATGELFF. The V gene is TRBV5-6, the J gene TRBJ2-2, with D tentatively TRBD1 (5 bases). The CDR3 consists of 14 residues. V lost 4 bases, J lost 4 bases, and 11 bases lay in between. CDR1 and CDR2 from the germline V gene are SGHDT and YYEEEE.

V and J are TRBV15 and TRBJ2-3, with 8 bases lining up with TRBD2. The germline V gene has CDR1 LNHNV and CDR2 YYDKDF (reference sequence). The CDR3 is 15 amino acids. The V gene end was trimmed by 0 bases and the J gene end by 6 bases; junction bases not matched to a gene: 5. For the CDR3, the DNA is TGTGCCACCAGCAGAGATCGGACTAGCATCGATACGCAGTATTTT. Protein product: CATSRDRTSIDTQYF. Based on the CDR3 plus reference TRBV15 and TRBJ2-3, the full variable domain is DAMVIQNPRYQVTQFGKPVTLSCSQTLNHNVMYWYQQKSSQAPKLLFHYYDKDFNNEADTPDNFQSRRPNTSFCFLDIRSPGLGDTAMYLCATSRDRTSIDTQYFGPGTRLTVL.